Sequencing of this T cell receptor (beta chain) was carried out in a study of a mutant IDH1 vaccine in newly diagnosed glioma. Study context: Vaccinations, eight in total, occurred in weeks 1, 3, 5, 7, 11, 15, 19, 23. The study started vaccination 4-6 weeks after radiotherapy alone, or with temozolomide cycles. The sex distribution of treated patients was approximately 62% male and approximately 40% female, with a mean age of roughly 40 years. Pretreatment consisted of radiotherapy, temozolomide, or both, with most receiving both.

Produced via immunoSEQ multiplex PCR; TCRdb's table is partial and in-frame only. The sample lists around 26,000 clones; roughly four fifths were seen once. The CDR3 has 12 residues. The germline V and J ends were trimmed by 3 bases and 7 bases, with 11 bases remaining between them. CDR1 is SGHNT and CDR2 is YYREEE in the germline V gene (reference sequence). Time point denoted: week 23, last vaccination. What each vaccine dose contained was 300 ug of mutant IDH1 20-mer peptide, accompanied by topical imiquimod. This clone has a single count. No antigen is known for it. The sequence was obtained from a woman aged 25 to 39 with glioma. The chain links TRBV5-4 to TRBJ2-7, with no clear D. The specimen comprised PBMCs, sampled from a glioma patient whose treatment included an IDH1 peptide vaccine. The CDR3 loop reads CASSSPLVEQYF. CDR3 sequence (DNA): TGTGCCAGCAGCTCCCCTTTAGTTGAGCAGTACTTC.